The 25 T cell receptor beta chains below all came from one sample that was sequenced in a study of cytomegalovirus exposure and HLA in healthy donors. Primers for the PCR totalled 60 Vbeta and 13 Jbeta. Data came from immunoSEQ multiplex PCR; TCRdb stores just in-frame clones and leaves some out. The sample includes around 200,000 clones, about 80% seen only once; the top ten take 0.65%. The sample comprised PBMCs. The source is a boy between 5 and 17 years old in good health and CMV-seronegative.

This clone was detected once. The chain has TRBV11-2 and TRBJ2-2; TRBD1 matches at 7 bases. The CDR3 contains 16 residues. Per germline, CDR1 SGHAT and CDR2 FQNNGV. Unmatched junction bases numbered 7, after V lost 1 base and J lost 5 bases. Here the CDR3 DNA reads TGTGCCAGCAGCTTAGCAGGGGGTACGCAGACCGGGGAGCTGTTTTTT. Residues: CASSLAGGTQTGELFF. The full variable domain, in which reference TRBV11-2 and TRBJ2-2 provide the parts outside the CDR3, is EAGVAQSPRYKIIEKRQSVAFWCNPISGHATLYWYQQILGQGPKLLIQFQNNGVVDDSQLPKDRFSAERLKGVDSTLKIQPAKLEDSAVYLCASSLAGGTQTGELFFGEGSRLTVL.

This clone turned up a few times. This sequence joins TRBV27 and TRBJ1-2, with TRBD1 matching 8 bases. V lost 0 bases, J lost 7 bases, and 16 bases stayed unmatched. The CDR3 is 18 residues long. Germline CDR1 reads MNHEY; CDR2 reads SMNVEV (reference sequence). In DNA form, the CDR3 reads TGTGCCAGCAGTTTATCTCCGATGGGCTCTCCAGGGGGCCGTGGCTACACCTTC. It encodes CASSLSPMGSPGGRGYTF.

The table lists this clone with a count of one. A read error may produce the germline difference seen at one junction end. The rearrangement uses TRBV4-1 and TRBJ2-1; 14 nucleotides line up with TRBD2. Per the germline V gene, CDR1 is MGHRA and CDR2 is YSYEKL. The CDR3 is 13 residues long. The CDR3 loop reads CASSWTSGGFRVF. The CDR3 nucleotides are TGCGCCAGCAGTTGGACTAGCGGGGGGTTTCGGGTCTTC.

V usage is TRBV6-1 and J usage is TRBJ2-1, with TRBD1 matching over 7 bases. V lost 4 bases, J lost 8 bases, and 2 bases stayed unmatched. The germline gives CDR1 MNHNS, CDR2 SASEGT. This CDR3 is built from 12 residues. This CDR3 reads CASSGGGHEQFF. CDR3 DNA sequence: TGTGCCAGCAGTGGAGGGGGCCATGAGCAGTTCTTC.

This sequence joins TRBV9 and TRBJ2-5; the match to TRBD1 covers 8 bases. Germline values: CDR1 SGDLS, CDR2 YYNGEE. The CDR3 consists of 15 residues. Trimming cost V 0 bases and J 5 bases; bases outside gene matches: 6. In nucleotides, the CDR3 is TGTGCCAGCAGCGTAGGCTACAGGGGGTTGGAGACCCAGTACTTC. This gives the protein CASSVGYRGLETQYF.

The table lists this clone with a count of one. CDR3 in amino acids: CASSARGSTDTQYF. The CDR3, as DNA: TGTGCCAGCAGCGCTCGGGGGAGTACAGATACGCAGTATTTT. J is TRBJ2-3 and V is TRBV9; possible D gene TRBD2, 6 bases. This CDR3 has 14 amino acids. Trimming removed 3 bases at V and 3 bases at J, with 11 bases between. Germline V gene sequence: CDR1 SGDLS, CDR2 YYNGEE. Drawing the rest from reference TRBV9 and TRBJ2-3, the complete variable domain is DSGVTQTPKHLITATGQRVTLRCSPRSGDLSVYWYQQSLDQGLQFLIQYYNGEERAKGNILERFSAQQFPDLHSELNLSSLELGDSALYFCASSARGSTDTQYFGPGTRLTVL.

J is TRBJ1-1 and V is TRBV19; tentatively, D is TRBD1 (6 bases). Germline values: CDR1 LNHDA, CDR2 SQIVND (reference sequence). The germline V and J ends were trimmed by 5 bases and 4 bases, with 14 bases remaining between them. This CDR3 is 14 amino acids long. CDR3 residues: CASSLRYRATEAFF. CDR3 DNA sequence: TGTGCCAGTAGTCTGCGGTACAGGGCCACTGAAGCTTTCTTT.

The chain carries TRBV7-9 and TRBJ2-7, with D possibly TRBD1 on 6 matching bases. Germline V gene lookup returns CDR1 SEHNR and CDR2 FQNEAQ (reference sequence). This CDR3 has 15 residues. Trimming pared 5 bases from V and 7 bases from J, leaving 21 bases between. CDR3 bases: TGTGCCAGCAGCGGTCGACAGGATATGTCTTTAGAGCAGTACTTC. Translation gives CASSGRQDMSLEQYF.

The chain is built from TRBV30 and TRBJ2-1; D gene unclear. V was trimmed by 3 bases and J by 5 bases, leaving 11 bases between them. Germline CDR1 and CDR2: GTSNPN and SVGIG (reference sequence). CDR3 length: 13 amino acids. CDR3 protein: CAWSSQANNEQFF. The CDR3 DNA reads TGTGCCTGGAGCTCCCAGGCCAACAATGAGCAGTTCTTC.

V and J are TRBV19 and TRBJ1-5, with TRBD1 matching 7 bases. The CDR3 is made up of 14 amino acids. J gave up 3 bases and V 7 bases, and 6 bases lay outside the gene matches. Germline V lookup: CDR1 LNHDA, CDR2 SQIVND (reference sequence). In DNA form, the CDR3 reads TGTGCCAGTACCGACAGGGTATCCAATCAGCCCCAGCATTTT. Translated: CASTDRVSNQPQHF. Full variable domain (outside the CDR3, taken from reference TRBV19 and TRBJ1-5): DGGITQSPKYLFRKEGQNVTLSCEQNLNHDAMYWYRQDPGQGLRLIYYSQIVNDFQKGDIAEGYSVSREKKESFPLTVTSAQKNPTAFYLCASTDRVSNQPQHFGDGTRLSIL.

As DNA, the CDR3 is TGTGCCAGCAGTGTCGAGCGAAATGAAAAACTGTTTTTT. It codes for CASSVERNEKLFF. The chain combines TRBV6-4 with TRBJ1-4; D uncertain. Trimming cost V 4 bases and J 5 bases, with 8 bases left between them. The CDR3 loop spans 13 amino acids. CDR1 is MRHNA and CDR2 is SNTAGT in the germline V gene.

The chain employs TRBV4-3 and TRBJ2-2, with D unclear. The V end was cut by 0 bases, the J end by 7 bases, with 12 bases between. The CDR3 contains 15 residues. Germline CDR1 is LGHNA and CDR2 is YSLEER. The CDR3 reads CASSQDRIVYGELFF. The CDR3 nucleotides read TGCGCCAGCAGCCAAGACAGGATTGTTTACGGGGAGCTGTTTTTT.

In its sample, this clone was seen a few times. The rearrangement links TRBV5-1 to TRBJ2-5; 7 bases map to TRBD2. The J call may be incorrect, as the DNA end agrees better with TRBJ2-7. Germline V gene data show CDR1 as SGHRS and CDR2 as YFSETQ. The CDR3 totals 14 residues. CDR3 loop: CASSFEGGPYEQYF. The CDR3 DNA sequence: TGCGCCAGCAGCTTTGAGGGAGGGCCATACGAGCAGTACTTC.

This clone was detected only a few times. This chain joins TRBV30 and TRBJ1-2; D is perhaps TRBD1 (5 bases). V gave up 5 bases and J gave up 8 bases, with 21 bases separating them. This CDR3 has 14 amino acids. Germline V CDR1 and CDR2: GTSNPN, SVGIG (reference sequence). CDR3 loop: CAWPKGGASGGYTF. CDR3 coding DNA: TGTGCCTGGCCTAAAGGAGGGGCAAGTGGAGGCTACACCTTC.

The chain uses TRBV19 and TRBJ1-5; 9 bases are shared with TRBD1. The V gene's germline CDR1 is LNHDA and CDR2 SQIVND (reference sequence). After removal of 9 bases from V and 0 bases from J, the junction contained 9 bases not matched to a gene. This CDR3 is built from 16 residues. The CDR3 loop reads CASEDRGMYSNQPQHF. The CDR3 nucleotides are TGTGCCAGCGAGGACAGGGGAATGTATAGCAATCAGCCCCAGCATTTT.

This chain uses TRBV30 with TRBJ1-1, with TRBD1 matching 7 bases. In germline, CDR1 is GTSNPN, CDR2 SVGIG (reference sequence). This CDR3 is 14 amino acids long. The J segment lost 6 bases and the V segment lost 1 base, leaving 8 bases of the junction unmatched. In DNA, the CDR3 is TGTGCCTGGAGTGGGATTACAGGGGCTGCTGAAGCTTTCTTT. It translates to CAWSGITGAAEAFF.

Comments on this clone: One end of the junction is discordant with germline, which a read error may explain. The CDR3 here is CAWSYKYVTSF. CDR3 nucleotides: TGTGCCTGGAGTTACAAATACGTAACCTCGTTC. The chain employs TRBV30 and TRBJ2-7; the D is unclear. The germline gives CDR1 GTSNPN, CDR2 SVGIG (reference sequence). The CDR3 length is 11 residues.

This chain links TRBV11-3 with TRBJ2-5, with 10 bases identical to TRBD2. The CDR3 spans 17 residues. The V gene's germline CDR1 is SGHNT and CDR2 YENEEA. Trimming at V came to 5 bases and at J to 2 bases, leaving 11 bases not matched to a gene. CDR3 coding DNA: TGTGCCAGCAGCCTCAAAACGACTAGCGGGCGTCAAGAGACCCAGTACTTC. Encoded protein: CASSLKTTSGRQETQYF.

The genes are TRBV9 and TRBJ1-2; tentatively, D is TRBD1 (6 bases). V lost 0 bases and J 8 bases, leaving 20 bases between the germline ends. Germline V gene lookup returns CDR1 SGDLS and CDR2 YYNGEE. CDR3 size: 16 residues. DNA of the CDR3: TGTGCCAGCAGCGTAGCCTTTACGGACAGTAGGGCGGGCTACACCTTC. Translation: CASSVAFTDSRAGYTF.

V and J are TRBV6-1 and TRBJ1-2; TRBD1 agrees at 10 bases. The ends lost 8 bases at V and 3 bases at J; junction bases unmatched: 6. CDR3 size: 14 residues. Germline V gene data show CDR1 as MNHNS and CDR2 as SASEGT. The CDR3 region is CASGGQGSDYGYTF. CDR3 nucleotides: TGTGCCAGCGGGGGACAGGGGTCAGACTATGGCTACACCTTC.

V and J are TRBV25-1 and TRBJ2-1; 10 bases line up with TRBD2. The J segment lost 7 bases and the V segment lost 7 bases, leaving 4 bases of the junction unmatched. CDR1 is MGHDK and CDR2 is SYGVNS in the germline V gene. The CDR3 extends over 13 amino acids. In DNA, the CDR3 is TGTGCCAGCACAGCGGGGGGGCCGAATGAGCAGTTCTTC. This codes for CASTAGGPNEQFF.

The chain couples TRBV6-1 to TRBJ1-1, with D maybe TRBD1 (5 bases). The CDR3 sequence is 13 residues long. CDR1 and CDR2 (germline): MNHNS, SASEGT. V was trimmed by 11 bases and J by 1 base, leaving 14 bases between them. This CDR3 is CAGKGQANTEAFF. CDR3 nucleotides: TGTGCCGGTAAAGGACAAGCGAACACTGAAGCTTTCTTT.

Concerning this clone itself: One junction end disagrees with the germline gene, perhaps due to a read error. The V and J genes are TRBV5-1 and TRBJ2-5; D is possibly TRBD1 (5 bases). CDR1 is SGHRS, CDR2 YFSETQ, per germline. The CDR3 is made up of 12 amino acids. For the CDR3, the DNA is TGCGCCAGCAGCGCGAGATCGACAGAGTGGGACTTC. Amino acids: CASSARSTEWDF.

The chain joins TRBV5-1 to TRBJ1-1; unclear D gene. The length of the CDR3 is 13 residues. The V gene's germline CDR1 is SGHRS and CDR2 YFSETQ. V lost 3 bases and J lost 1, with 7 bases in between. The CDR3 sequence is CASSYGGNTEAFF. The CDR3, as DNA: TGCGCCAGCAGCTATGGAGGGAACACTGAAGCTTTCTTT.

The chain joins TRBV10-3 to TRBJ1-1; D not resolved. The germline V and J ends were trimmed by 6 bases and 1 base, with 12 bases remaining between them. Germline loops: CDR1 ENHRY, CDR2 SYGVKD. The length of the CDR3 is 14 residues. The CDR3 DNA is TGTGCCATCAGAGAGGACCGCGGGAACACTGAAGCTTTCTTT. It yields the protein CAIREDRGNTEAFF.